The rows below give T cell receptor beta chains drawn from one sample of a study of CD8+CD57+ T cells in acquired aplastic anemia. MiXCR, run by TCRdb on the reads, gives a single entry per CDR3 protein. This table has under 200,000 distinct CDR3 sequences, less than 60% appearing once. The sample was sorted CD4+, CD8+, or CD8+CD57+ T cells (not recorded which) from PBMCs. The source is a human donor with aplastic anemia. The CDR3 runs from the conserved cysteine through the conserved F or W. A D gene is named only where the DNA matches it firmly. The listing skips clone size in some rows; elsewhere it reads once, few, many or a size class.

V gene,clone size,D gene,J gene,CDR3 DNA,CDR3 protein
TRBV29-1,NA,NA,TRBJ2-7,TGCAGCGTTGCAGACTGGGATCGAGGCGAGCAGTACTTC,CSVADWDRGEQYF
TRBV28,NA,NA,TRBJ2-7,TGTGCCAGCAGTTTCGCCCTGAGCCTCTACGAGCAGTACTTC,CASSFALSLYEQYF
TRBV7-2,many,NA,TRBJ1-4,TGTGCCAGCAGCCTCACCAGGGATCCGTCAGAAAAACTGTTTTTT,CASSLTRDPSEKLFF
TRBV6-5,NA,NA,TRBJ1-1,TGTGCCAGCAGTTACTCGGTAGGGTTCAGGAGAAACACTGAAGCTTTCTTT,CASSYSVGFRRNTEAFF
TRBV6-5,NA,NA,TRBJ2-7,TGTGCCAGCAGTTGGACGGGGGATAACGAGCAGTACTTC,CASSWTGDNEQYF
TRBV24-1,few,NA,TRBJ1-5,TGTGCCACCAGTGATTTTGGGGGTCAGCCCCAGCATTTT,CATSDFGGQPQHF
TRBV28,many,NA,TRBJ2-5,TGTGCCAGCAGTAGATCAGAGACCCAGTACTTC,CASSRSETQYF
TRBV11-3,NA,TRBD1,TRBJ1-6,TGTGCCAGCAGCCGGGGACAGGGGTCCGATTCACCCCTCCACTTT,CASSRGQGSDSPLHF
TRBV7-3,NA,NA,TRBJ2-5,TGTGCCAGCAGCTTGAATCCCGCGGGAGAGACCCAGTACTTC,CASSLNPAGETQYF
TRBV19,once,NA,TRBJ2-2,TGTGCCAGTAGTACCGTACCCGGGGAGCTGTTTTTT,CASSTVPGELFF
TRBV6-4,NA,NA,TRBJ1-1,TGTGCCAGCAGTGCCGATCCTACAGGGAACACTGAAGCTTTCTTT,CASSADPTGNTEAFF
TRBV19,many,NA,TRBJ1-1,TGTGCCAGTATCCCGGACGGTAACACTGAAGCTTTCTTT,CASIPDGNTEAFF
TRBV25-1,few,TRBD2,TRBJ2-7,TGTGCCAGCAGTTTTGGAAGACTAGCGGGAGGGCCCGGGGACGAGCAGTACTTC,CASSFGRLAGGPGDEQYF
TRBV6-1,many,NA,TRBJ2-3,TGTGCCAGCAGTGGCTCTTTCACGAGGGCAGATACGCAGTATTTT,CASSGSFTRADTQYF
TRBV6-1,many,NA,TRBJ1-1,TGTGCCAGCAAGAGTGGGAACACTGAAGCTTTCTTT,CASKSGNTEAFF
TRBV20-1,few,NA,TRBJ2-5,TGCAGTGCTACCGAGGGGGAGACCCAGTACTTC,CSATEGETQYF
TRBV27,NA,TRBD2,TRBJ2-3,TGTGCCAGCAGCTCCCTAGCGGACACAGATACGCAGTATTTT,CASSSLADTDTQYF
TRBV29-1,NA,TRBD2,TRBJ2-1,TGCAGCGTTGGGGTCGTAGAGCGGGGCTACAATGAGCAGTTCTTC,CSVGVVERGYNEQFF
TRBV20-1,once,TRBD2,TRBJ2-3,TGCAGTGCTAGAGCCGGGAGGGGTGATACGCAGTATTTT,CSARAGRGDTQYF
TRBV29-1,NA,TRBD1,TRBJ2-7,TGCAGCGTTGAAGGTGGAGAGACAGGGGGCAGTTACGAGCAGTACTTC,CSVEGGETGGSYEQYF
TRBV25-1,once,NA,TRBJ2-5,TGTGCCAGCAGTGAACCTAGTCTTCCCAGGGACCGTACTATGGTGACCCAGTACTTC,CASSEPSLPRDRTMVTQYF
TRBV12-3/TRBV12-4,NA,TRBD2,TRBJ2-5,TGTGCCAGCAGACCCGGGACTAGCGGGAGTAAGACCCAGTACTTC,CASRPGTSGSKTQYF
TRBV29-1,NA,TRBD2,TRBJ2-7,TGCAGCGTAACAGGACTAGCGGGAGCGTACGAGCAGTACTTC,CSVTGLAGAYEQYF
TRBV20-1,many,NA,TRBJ2-5,TGCAGTGCTAGAGATCCTAGAACAGGGCGCGTCGACGAGACCCAGTACTTC,CSARDPRTGRVDETQYF
TRBV7-8,few,NA,TRBJ2-7,TGTGCCAGCAGCCACAGGGTAGGAACCTACGAGCAGTACTTC,CASSHRVGTYEQYF
TRBV5-1,many,TRBD2,TRBJ2-1,TGCGCCAGCAGCTTGGGCCCTAGCGGGGACAATGAGCAGTTCTTC,CASSLGPSGDNEQFF
TRBV7-2,NA,TRBD2,TRBJ2-7,TGTGCCAGCAGCTTATTCACTAGCGGGAGCTACGAGCAGTACTTC,CASSLFTSGSYEQYF
TRBV10-3,NA,TRBD1,TRBJ2-5,TGTGCCAGCAGATCGGACAGGGAAAAGACCCAGTACTTC,CASRSDREKTQYF
TRBV2,NA,NA,TRBJ1-4,TGTGCCGGCCTTTCAGGGGAGAAACTGTTTTTT,CAGLSGEKLFF
TRBV3-1,many,NA,TRBJ1-5,TGTGCCAGCAGCCAAGGTTTCGGCACTCAGCCCCAGCATTTT,CASSQGFGTQPQHF
TRBV5-4,NA,NA,TRBJ2-1,TGTGCCAGCAGCTTGTCGGTTCCGGGACTGGGCCAGGCGTTCTTC,CASSLSVPGLGQAFF
TRBV19,NA,TRBD2,TRBJ2-1,TGTGCCAGTAGTCCACTAGCGGGAGAGATCAATGAGCAGTTCTTC,CASSPLAGEINEQFF
TRBV7-9,many,NA,TRBJ1-3,TGTGCCAGCAGCCTCACGGTCGACACCATATATTTT,CASSLTVDTIYF
TRBV19,many,NA,TRBJ2-1,TGTGCCAGTAGTACGGAGCTAGGGGGCTCCTACAATGAGCAGTTCTTC,CASSTELGGSYNEQFF
TRBV5-5,NA,NA,TRBJ1-6,TGTGCCAGCAGCTTGGGACGAACAATTCTTTCACCCCTCCACTTT,CASSLGRTILSPLHF
TRBV30,many,NA,TRBJ2-7,TGTGCCTGGGGGCACTACGAGCAGTACTTC,CAWGHYEQYF
TRBV7-8,NA,TRBD1,TRBJ2-7,TGTGCCAGCAGCTTATGGGACAGCTACGAGCAGTACTTC,CASSLWDSYEQYF
TRBV20-1,NA,TRBD2,TRBJ2-7,TGCAGTGCCGAAATAGCGGGAGCTAACTACGAGCAGTACTTC,CSAEIAGANYEQYF
TRBV6-1,NA,NA,TRBJ1-6,TGTGCCAGCAAGGCAGGGGCTAATTCACCCCTCCACTTT,CASKAGANSPLHF
TRBV6-4,NA,NA,TRBJ2-2,TGTGCCAGCAGCCATCAAACCGGGGAGCTGTTTTTT,CASSHQTGELFF
TRBV10-2,NA,TRBD1,TRBJ2-5,TGCGCCAGCAAAAGGGACAGGGGAAAAGAAGAGACCCAGTACTTC,CASKRDRGKEETQYF
TRBV24-1,medium-sized,NA,TRBJ1-2,TGTGCCACCAGGGGGACACAGACTAACTATGGCTACACCTTC,CATRGTQTNYGYTF
TRBV2,many,TRBD1,TRBJ1-1,TGTGCCAGCAGTAAAGGGGGCGGCGGCACTGAAGCTTTCTTT,CASSKGGGGTEAFF
TRBV2,NA,TRBD1,TRBJ1-1,TGTGCCAGCAGCGCCGGGACAGGGCGAGGGAACACTGAAGCTTTCTTT,CASSAGTGRGNTEAFF
TRBV5-6,many,NA,TRBJ2-7,TGTGCCAGCAGCTTGGCCGACGGGTCCGAGCAGTACTTC,CASSLADGSEQYF
TRBV7-7,NA,TRBD2,TRBJ2-2,TGTGCTAGCAGCTCGGGGACTAGCGGGGGGAACACCGGGGAGCTGTTTTTT,CASSSGTSGGNTGELFF
TRBV13,many,NA,TRBJ2-3,TGTGCCAGCAGCCAGGGGGGGGGCGGGGATACGCAGTATTTT,CASSQGGGGDTQYF
TRBV2,NA,NA,TRBJ1-1,TGTGCCAGCATCAGGGGCGTGGACACTGAAGCTTTCTTT,CASIRGVDTEAFF
TRBV15,few,NA,TRBJ1-6,TGTGCCACCAGCAGCGACAAACAGGGAATGCCTAATTCACCCCTCCACTTT,CATSSDKQGMPNSPLHF
TRBV7-9,NA,TRBD2,TRBJ2-7,TGTGCCAGCAGCTTATTTAGCGGGGAATACGAGCAGTACTTC,CASSLFSGEYEQYF
TRBV7-3,many,NA,TRBJ1-5,TGTGCCAGCAGCCCGAGATCTCAGCCCCAGCATTTT,CASSPRSQPQHF
TRBV6-2/TRBV6-3,NA,TRBD2,TRBJ2-7,TGTGCCAGCAGTTACACCCCCCTAGCGGGAGGGAACGAGCAGTACTTC,CASSYTPLAGGNEQYF
TRBV9,NA,TRBD1,TRBJ1-2,TGTGCCAGCAGCGTAGAACCGGGACAGGGGGCGTATGGCTACACCTTC,CASSVEPGQGAYGYTF